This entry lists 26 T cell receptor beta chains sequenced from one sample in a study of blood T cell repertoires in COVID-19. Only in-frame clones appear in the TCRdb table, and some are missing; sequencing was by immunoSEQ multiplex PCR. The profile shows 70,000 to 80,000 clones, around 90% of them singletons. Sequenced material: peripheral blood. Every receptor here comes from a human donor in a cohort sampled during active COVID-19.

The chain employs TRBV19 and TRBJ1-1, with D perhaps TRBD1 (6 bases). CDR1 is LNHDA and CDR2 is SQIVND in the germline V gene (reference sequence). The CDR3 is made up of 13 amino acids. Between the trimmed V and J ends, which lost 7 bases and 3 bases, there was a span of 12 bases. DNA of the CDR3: TGTGCCAGTACTTACAGGGCTGACACTGAAGCTTTCTTT. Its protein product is CASTYRADTEAFF.

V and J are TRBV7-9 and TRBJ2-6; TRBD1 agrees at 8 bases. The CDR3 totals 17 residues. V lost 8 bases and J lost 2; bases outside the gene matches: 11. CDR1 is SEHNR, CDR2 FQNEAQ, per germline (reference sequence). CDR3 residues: CASLDRGYPPGANVLTF. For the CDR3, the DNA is TGTGCCAGCTTAGACAGGGGCTATCCCCCTGGGGCCAACGTCCTGACTTTC.

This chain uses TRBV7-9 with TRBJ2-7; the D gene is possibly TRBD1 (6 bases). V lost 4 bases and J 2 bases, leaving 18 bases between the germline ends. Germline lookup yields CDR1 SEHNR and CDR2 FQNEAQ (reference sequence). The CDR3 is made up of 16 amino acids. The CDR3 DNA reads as TGTGCCAGCAGCTCCATAAAGCGGACAGTGACCTACGAGCAGTACTTC. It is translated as CASSSIKRTVTYEQYF.

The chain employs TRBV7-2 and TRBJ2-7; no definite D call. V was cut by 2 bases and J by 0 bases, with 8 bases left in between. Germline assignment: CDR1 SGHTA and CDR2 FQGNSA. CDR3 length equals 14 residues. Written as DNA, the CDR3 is TGTGCCAGCAGCTTAAGGCAGGACTCCTACGAGCAGTACTTC. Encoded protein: CASSLRQDSYEQYF.

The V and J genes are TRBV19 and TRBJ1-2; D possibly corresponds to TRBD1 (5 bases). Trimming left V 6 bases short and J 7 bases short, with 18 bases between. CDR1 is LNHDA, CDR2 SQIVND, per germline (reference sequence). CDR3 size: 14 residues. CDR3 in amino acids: CASREDTDSSGYTF. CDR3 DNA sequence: TGTGCCAGTAGAGAGGACACGGATAGTAGTGGCTACACCTTC. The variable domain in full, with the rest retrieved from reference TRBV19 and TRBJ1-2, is DGGITQSPKYLFRKEGQNVTLSCEQNLNHDAMYWYRQDPGQGLRLIYYSQIVNDFQKGDIAEGYSVSREKKESFPLTVTSAQKNPTAFYLCASREDTDSSGYTFGSGTRLTVV.

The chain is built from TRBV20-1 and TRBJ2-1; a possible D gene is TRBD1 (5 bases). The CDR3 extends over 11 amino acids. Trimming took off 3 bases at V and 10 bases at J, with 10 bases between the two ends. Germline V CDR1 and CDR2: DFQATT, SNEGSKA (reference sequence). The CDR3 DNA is TGCAGTGCTAGCGACAGCTTCGAGCAGTTCTTC. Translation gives CSASDSFEQFF.

The CDR3 spells CASTGRGSNQPQHF. The CDR3 DNA is TGTGCCAGTACTGGAAGGGGAAGCAATCAGCCCCAGCATTTT. The rearrangement joins TRBV19 to TRBJ1-5; maybe TRBD1 (5 bases). The CDR3 sequence is 14 residues long. Germline-derived CDR1 and CDR2 are LNHDA and SQIVND (reference sequence). V was pared by 7 bases and J by 1 base, with 11 bases between.

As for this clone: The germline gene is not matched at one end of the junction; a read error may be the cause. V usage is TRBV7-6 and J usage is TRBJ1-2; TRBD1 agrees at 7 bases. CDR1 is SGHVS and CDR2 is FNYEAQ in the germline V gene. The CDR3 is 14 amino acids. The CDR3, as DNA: TGTGCCAGCAGCGTAGCGGGACAGATAAATGGCTACACCTTC. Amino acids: CASSVAGQINGYTF.

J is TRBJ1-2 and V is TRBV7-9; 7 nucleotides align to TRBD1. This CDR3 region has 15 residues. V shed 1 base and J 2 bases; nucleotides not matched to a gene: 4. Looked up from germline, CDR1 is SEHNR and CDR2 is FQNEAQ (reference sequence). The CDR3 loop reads CASSLGGQRNYGYTF. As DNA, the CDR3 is TGTGCCAGCAGCTTAGGGGGACAGAGGAACTATGGCTACACCTTC.

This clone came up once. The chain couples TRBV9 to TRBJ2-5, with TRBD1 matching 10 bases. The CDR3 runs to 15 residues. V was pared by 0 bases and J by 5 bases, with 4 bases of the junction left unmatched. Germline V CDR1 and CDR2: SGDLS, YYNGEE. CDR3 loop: CASSVGVGQGETQYF. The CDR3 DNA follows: TGTGCCAGCAGCGTAGGAGTGGGACAGGGGGAGACCCAGTACTTC.

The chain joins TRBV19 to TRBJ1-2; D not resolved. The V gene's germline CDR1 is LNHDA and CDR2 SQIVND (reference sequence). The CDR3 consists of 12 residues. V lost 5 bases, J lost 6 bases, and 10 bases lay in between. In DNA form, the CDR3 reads TGTGCCAGTAGTCTACTAAACGATGGCTACACCTTC. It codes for CASSLLNDGYTF.

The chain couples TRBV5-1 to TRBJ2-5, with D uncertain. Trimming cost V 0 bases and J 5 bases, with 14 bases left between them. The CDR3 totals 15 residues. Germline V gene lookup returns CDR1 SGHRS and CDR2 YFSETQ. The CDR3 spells CASSLVAGSQETQYF. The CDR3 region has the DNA TGCGCCAGCAGCTTGGTGGCAGGTTCCCAGGAGACCCAGTACTTC.

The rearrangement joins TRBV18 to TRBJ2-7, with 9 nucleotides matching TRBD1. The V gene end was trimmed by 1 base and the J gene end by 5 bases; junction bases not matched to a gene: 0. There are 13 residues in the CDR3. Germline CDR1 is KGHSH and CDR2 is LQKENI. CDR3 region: CASSPRDRDEQYF. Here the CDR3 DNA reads TGTGCCAGCTCACCACGGGACAGGGACGAGCAGTACTTC.

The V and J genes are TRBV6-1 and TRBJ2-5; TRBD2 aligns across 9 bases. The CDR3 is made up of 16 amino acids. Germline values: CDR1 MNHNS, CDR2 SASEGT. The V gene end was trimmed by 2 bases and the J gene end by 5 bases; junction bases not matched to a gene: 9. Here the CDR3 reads CASSEYGAGGFETQYF. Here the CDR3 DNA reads TGTGCCAGCAGTGAATACGGAGCGGGGGGTTTCGAGACCCAGTACTTC.

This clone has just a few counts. CDR3 sequence (DNA): TGTGCCAGCAGTTCCAGCCGACAGGGCTCCTACGAGCAGTACTTC. Translating gives CASSSSRQGSYEQYF. The genes are TRBV6-5 and TRBJ2-7; 7 nucleotides line up with TRBD1. Germline V gene sequence: CDR1 MNHEY, CDR2 SVGAGI. J gave up 0 bases and V 4 bases, and 6 bases lay outside the gene matches. The CDR3 spans 15 residues.

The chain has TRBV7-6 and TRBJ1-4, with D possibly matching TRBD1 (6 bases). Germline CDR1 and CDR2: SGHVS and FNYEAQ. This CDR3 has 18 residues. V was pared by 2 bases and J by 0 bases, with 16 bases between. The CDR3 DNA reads TGTGCCAGCAGCTTAAGGACAGCCCCATTCCCAACTAATGAAAAACTGTTTTTT. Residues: CASSLRTAPFPTNEKLFF.

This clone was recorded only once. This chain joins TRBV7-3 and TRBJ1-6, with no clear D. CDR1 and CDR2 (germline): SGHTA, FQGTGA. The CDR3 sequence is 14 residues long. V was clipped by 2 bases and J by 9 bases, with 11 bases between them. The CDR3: CASSLQFGGSPLHF. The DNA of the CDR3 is TGTGCCAGCAGCTTACAGTTCGGCGGTTCACCCCTCCACTTT.

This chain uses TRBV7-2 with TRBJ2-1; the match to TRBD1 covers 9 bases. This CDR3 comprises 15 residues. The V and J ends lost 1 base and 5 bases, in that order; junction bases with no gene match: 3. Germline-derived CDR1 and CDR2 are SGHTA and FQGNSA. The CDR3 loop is CASSLDRGPNNEQFF. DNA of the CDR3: TGTGCCAGCAGCTTAGACAGGGGGCCCAACAATGAGCAGTTCTTC.

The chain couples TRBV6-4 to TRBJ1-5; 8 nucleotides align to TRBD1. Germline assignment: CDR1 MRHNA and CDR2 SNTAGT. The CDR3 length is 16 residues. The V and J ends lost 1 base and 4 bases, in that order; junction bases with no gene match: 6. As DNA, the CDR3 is TGTGCCAGCAGTGACTTTCCCGGACAGGGTAATCAGCCCCAGCATTTT. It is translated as CASSDFPGQGNQPQHF.

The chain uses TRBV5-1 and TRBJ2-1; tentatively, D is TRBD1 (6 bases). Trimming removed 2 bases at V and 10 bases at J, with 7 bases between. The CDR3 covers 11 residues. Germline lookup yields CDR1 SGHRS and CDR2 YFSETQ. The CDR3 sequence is CASSFDREQFF. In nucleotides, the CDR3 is TGCGCCAGCAGCTTCGACAGGGAGCAGTTCTTC.

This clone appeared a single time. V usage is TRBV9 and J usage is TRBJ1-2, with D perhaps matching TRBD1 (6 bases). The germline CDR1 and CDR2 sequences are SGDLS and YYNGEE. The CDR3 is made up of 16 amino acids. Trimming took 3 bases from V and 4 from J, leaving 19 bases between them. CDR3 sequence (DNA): TGTGCCAGCAGCGCCGCCAACTTACAGGGAGTCTATGGCTACACCTTC. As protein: CASSAANLQGVYGYTF.

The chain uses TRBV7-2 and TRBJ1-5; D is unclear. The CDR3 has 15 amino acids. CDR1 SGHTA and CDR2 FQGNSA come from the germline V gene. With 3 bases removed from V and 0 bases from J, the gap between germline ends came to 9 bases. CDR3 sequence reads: CASSFKPYSNQPQHF. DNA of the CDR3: TGTGCCAGCAGCTTTAAGCCTTATAGCAATCAGCCCCAGCATTTT.

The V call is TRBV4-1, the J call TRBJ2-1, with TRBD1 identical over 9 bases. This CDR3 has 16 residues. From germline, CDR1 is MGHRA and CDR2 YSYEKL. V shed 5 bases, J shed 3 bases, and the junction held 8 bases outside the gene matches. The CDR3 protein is CASSTPPGQGYNEQFF. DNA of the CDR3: TGCGCCAGCAGCACCCCCCCGGGACAGGGCTACAATGAGCAGTTCTTC.

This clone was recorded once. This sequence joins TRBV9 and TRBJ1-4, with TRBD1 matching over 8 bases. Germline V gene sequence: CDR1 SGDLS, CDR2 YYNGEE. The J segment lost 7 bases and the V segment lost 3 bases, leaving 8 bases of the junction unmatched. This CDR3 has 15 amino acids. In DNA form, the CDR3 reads TGTGCCAGCAGCGCCCAGACAGGGGAGGGTGAAAAACTGTTTTTT. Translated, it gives CASSAQTGEGEKLFF.

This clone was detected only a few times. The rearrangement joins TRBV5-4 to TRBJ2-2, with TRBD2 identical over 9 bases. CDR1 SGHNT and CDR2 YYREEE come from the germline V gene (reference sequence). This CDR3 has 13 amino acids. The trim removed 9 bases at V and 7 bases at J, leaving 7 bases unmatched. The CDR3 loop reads CATGTSQSGELFF. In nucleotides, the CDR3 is TGTGCCACCGGGACTAGCCAAAGCGGGGAGCTGTTTTTT.

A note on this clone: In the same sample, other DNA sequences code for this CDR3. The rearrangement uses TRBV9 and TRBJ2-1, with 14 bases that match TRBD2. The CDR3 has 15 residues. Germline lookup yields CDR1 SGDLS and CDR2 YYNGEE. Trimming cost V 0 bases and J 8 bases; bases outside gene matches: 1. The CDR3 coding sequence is TGTGCCAGCAGCGTAGGACTAGCGGGGGGGCATGAGCAGTTCTTC. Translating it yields CASSVGLAGGHEQFF.